The sequence of this TCR beta chain was determined in a study of cytomegalovirus exposure and HLA in healthy donors (dated by TCRdb to about 2017). Study-wide context: According to an earlier analysis of around 600 of the donors, about 170 million T cells yielded roughly 100 million unique TCR beta sequences and 250 to 350 Gb of sequence data. An early release that covered roughly 600 HLA-typed donors contained 300 to 350 gigabases of sequencing data and about 93 million unique TCR sequences. Among the roughly 400 genotyped donors, approximately 77% belonged to the genetic ancestry cluster associated with self-reported Caucasian donors. The study aimed to test whether cataloging public T cell receptors could reveal signatures of past pathogen exposure. Using immunosequencing, the study profiled T cell repertoires from fewer than 700 subjects and related those repertoires to cytomegalovirus serostatus. Along with the approximately 650-subject first cohort, a separate validation cohort of roughly 110 different subjects was used. High-throughput TCR immunosequencing, statistical association of individual TCRs with disease status, and machine learning were combined to predict cytomegalovirus infection status. To study patterns of TCR occurrence, a later analysis re-analyzed previously published TCR beta repertoires from 650 to 750 donors and added high-resolution HLA genotyping. Rather than using new phenotypic data, the later analysis identified candidate immune exposures from TCR beta sequences and from how often those sequences occurred across donors. In an earlier analysis of roughly 600 of the donors, high-throughput TCR beta sequencing was used to judge whether each TCR beta V gene segment behaved as functional or pseudogenic. Donor age, sex, ethnicity and CMV serostatus were compiled together with the repertoire data. A later genetic analysis used genome-wide SNP genotypes for 398 of the 666 donors, treating that subset as a discovery cohort. Every repertoire in the discovery cohort had been generated on one and the same sequencing platform. HLA typing covered class I and class II loci at four-digit resolution. The number of typed donors differed by locus: roughly 620-630 for A, B, C, DRB1 and DQB1; 522 for DQA1; some 590 for DPA1; and some 430 for DPB1. Roughly 5 DR-DQ haplotypes were handled as single units for association and clustering because linkage in the cohort was strong. Among roughly 400 genotyped donors of the cohort, an average of approximately 250,000 unique TCR beta nucleotide sequences were sequenced per donor, approximately 20% of them non-productive. What the work shows at the level of the full study, not this receptor alone: An association between a missense DCLRE1C variant and V-gene and J-gene trimming of TCR beta chains was found in a later genetic analysis and replicated in an independent cohort. For the cohort, immune exposure information was limited to CMV serostatus. The presence/absence analyses assumed that sequencing depth was roughly uniform across donors, and that assumption may not be true. In an earlier analysis of around 600 of the donors, most TCR beta V segments appeared in productive rearrangements about 87% or about 30% of the time, broadly matching IMGT annotations. A cluster of highly shared sequence variants was judged likely to represent a technical artifact of the sequencing pipeline. The classifier was reported to diagnose cytomegalovirus status with high specificity and sensitivity in both the original cohort and the validation cohort. At a false discovery rate of 0.05, a later analysis linked roughly 17,000 TCR beta sequences to specific HLA alleles. Correlated functional status among segregating V segments might reflect linkage disequilibrium, but an unknown experimental factor could not be ruled out. A further reported finding was that TCR beta sequences accurately predicted the HLA-A and HLA-B alleles for most subjects in the first cohort. The 87-base-pair reads could not distinguish some IMGT-functional V segments, including TRBV6-2 and TRBV6-3, so those segments were excluded. Because some donors lacked HLA typing at each locus, the association tests relied only on the typed subset. Approximately 18 rarely observed V segments, including chromosome 9 orphons, were excluded from the earlier analysis of approximately 500 of the donors because counts were too low. According to a later analysis, parvovirus B19, influenza, CMV and Epstein-Barr virus appeared linked to several top co-occurrence clusters. Across donors, most TCR sequences were observed very rarely, whereas some public TCRs were present in many individuals. It was suggested by the authors that the approach could potentially be generalized to other disease states and immunological phenotypes. The study gave a list of 150 to 200 TCR beta chains associated with cytomegalovirus. In a later analysis, HLA-associated TCR beta chains showed more clonal expansion and lower generation probabilities than non-associated chains that were equally common. In this cohort, only TCR beta chains were sequenced, and detectable features were limited by the absence of alpha or paired-chain data. When HLA alleles, especially DR and DQ, strongly co-occurred, attributing TCR associations to individual alleles was difficult. In a later analysis, most CMV-associated TCR beta chains were found to appear HLA-restricted, with HLA associations seemingly driven largely by CMV exposure. A later genetic analysis reported fewer N-insertions in productive TCRs among donors in an Asian-associated ancestry cluster than the roughly 700-donor mean. A few of the identified cytomegalovirus-associated TCR beta chains were confirmed in vitro to be specific for cytomegalovirus antigens. In a later analysis, the rate of TCR association differed among HLA loci, with DRB1 alleles having the most associated TCRs and HLA-C alleles having the fewest.

CDR1 and CDR2 were assigned from the germline V gene as MGHRA and YSYEKL. V is clipped by 4 bases and J by 2 bases, and the sequence between their germline boundaries is 9 bases long. Counted from cysteine to phenylalanine, this CDR3 has 14 amino acids. Only the CDR3 portion is preserved as DNA: 42 bases, with reading frame beginning at the first base. Library preparation employed the immunoSEQ multiplex PCR assay. The multiplex PCR relied on a mix of 60 forward primers for TCR Vbeta segments and 13 reverse primers for TCR Jbeta segments. Amplification of the CDR3 region of rearranged TCR beta genes was performed with a multiplex PCR assay on genomic DNA. Amplified TCR beta libraries were sequenced as 87-base-pair reads on the Illumina HiSeq System. On the authors' methods: In a later analysis, 80 million or so unique TCR beta chains were counted across the 500 to 850 repertoires, and roughly 11 million of these chains were shared by at least two donors. Raw reads were error-corrected and collapsed into unique sequences by a nearest-neighbor algorithm in which closely related sequences were merged to remove PCR and sequencing errors. Alignment of CDR3 sequences to IMGT reference sequences was used to assign V, D and J gene segments. For a sequence to be retained, a match of at least six nucleotides to both a V gene segment and a J gene segment was required. Rearrangements were classified as productive when the CDR3 lacked stop codons and remained in frame with V and J, and all other rearrangements were classified as non-productive. Following IMGT convention, CDR3 was defined as the stretch from the second conserved V-encoded cysteine to the conserved J-encoded phenylalanine. Sequences without an unambiguous match to a single V gene segment were excluded from the earlier analysis of 587 of the donors. An earlier analysis of 550 to 650 of the donors classified V segments as functional when productive rearrangements were above 56.7% and as segregating when the standard deviation between donors was above 5%. To diagnose cytomegalovirus status from the catalog of TCR beta chain sequences, a statistical classification framework was built. V and J gene assignment, in a later analysis, came from comparing TCR nucleotide sequences with IMGT/GENE-DB human TR gene sequences. The TCRdist pipeline was used in a later analysis to assign CDR3 sequences and most-parsimonious VDJ recombination scenarios. In a later analysis, each TCR beta chain was defined by its CDR3 amino acid sequence together with its V-gene family, and reads lacking a unique V-gene family were excluded. In a later analysis, 500 to 700 highly shared, low-generation-probability nucleotide sequences were removed to address suspected cross-contamination and a sequencing artifact. In a later analysis, a clonal expansion index was calculated for each public chain from normalized within-repertoire ranks of inferred template counts. In a later analysis, generation probabilities were computed with a VDJ recombination model fitted to out-of-frame rearrangements, and the resulting probabilities were checked against IGoR. A later analysis scored TCR-TCR, TCR-HLA and TCR-CMV co-occurrence with hypergeometric tests, applying a repertoire-size bias correction to TCR pairs. To estimate false discovery rates, a later analysis permuted the HLA or CMV assignments 20 times. A later analysis grouped co-occurring TCRs with DBSCAN, adding TCRdist sequence similarity when clustering within HLA-allele-positive subsets. Repertoires with fewer than 30,000 or more than 120,000 public chains, plus five repertoires with anomalous nucleotide sharing, were excluded from co-occurrence clustering. TCRdb holds this immuneACCESS table with in-frame rearrangements only. Some clones are missing; in checked studies, unresolved V genes explain under half, and the rest has no known cause. V, J and clone size are those of that table, while D and trimming were read from the DNA. The sample table records about 160,000 clones; roughly 79% of these occur just once. The biggest ten clones account for about 1.6% of the sample.

The cohort consisted of more than 650 healthy bone marrow donors. All cohort members were sampled while nominally healthy, although unrecorded immune exposures were likely present. The donor was CMV seronegative and belonged to the group of under 400 seronegative cohort members. A peripheral blood sample was collected from each donor, and TCR beta sequencing was performed on peripheral blood mononuclear cells. Genomic DNA extraction from the blood cell samples was performed with the Qiagen DNeasy Blood Extraction Kit. Worth noting for this clone: No antigen is known for it. Base qualities are not provided; no much larger clone lies one nucleotide away.

Sequencing was done on a sample of PBMCs. The V and J segments used are TRBV4-1 and TRBJ2-1, and perhaps TRBD2 as D gene, on 6 matching bases. This clonotype was sampled from a man in his forties in good health and CMV-seronegative. DNA sequence: TGCGCCAGCAGCCCGGCTAGCGCCTACAATGAGCAGTTCTTC. Translation gives CASSPASAYNEQFF.